This T cell receptor beta chain emerged from a study of cytomegalovirus exposure and HLA in healthy donors. Study results and caveats: Earlier analysis yielded a pattern in which most TCR beta V segments were productive about 87% or about 30% of the time. The study flagged fewer than 200 TCR beta chains as cytomegalovirus-associated.

CDR1 is ENHRY and CDR2 is SYGVKD in the germline V gene. Trimming took 6 bases from V and 4 from J; bases not matched to a gene: 4. The CDR3 is 13 residues long. PCR amplification relied on 60 Vbeta primers (plus 13 Jbeta primers). Produced via immunoSEQ multiplex PCR; TCRdb's table is partial and in-frame only. This table holds 200,000 to 300,000 clones, about four fifths found once. In regard to this clone: Antigen unknown.

This clonotype originated in a middle-aged woman in good health and CMV-seropositive. The gene calls are TRBV10-3 and TRBJ2-7, with 9 bases fitting TRBD1. The sequenced sample consisted of PBMCs. CDR3 nucleotides: TGTGCCATCAGCGGGACAGGGTTTTACGAGCAGTACTTC. Translation gives CAISGTGFYEQYF.